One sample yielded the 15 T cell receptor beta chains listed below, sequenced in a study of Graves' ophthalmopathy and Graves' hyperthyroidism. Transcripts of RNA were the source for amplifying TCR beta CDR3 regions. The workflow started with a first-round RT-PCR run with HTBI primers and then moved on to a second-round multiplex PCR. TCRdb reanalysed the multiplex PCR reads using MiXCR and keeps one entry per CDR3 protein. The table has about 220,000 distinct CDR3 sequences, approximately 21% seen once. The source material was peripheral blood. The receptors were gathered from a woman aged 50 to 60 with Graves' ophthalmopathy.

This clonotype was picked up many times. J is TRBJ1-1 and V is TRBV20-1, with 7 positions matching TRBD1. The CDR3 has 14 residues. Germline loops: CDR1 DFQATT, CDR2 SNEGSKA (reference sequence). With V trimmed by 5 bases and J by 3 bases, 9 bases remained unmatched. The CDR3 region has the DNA TGCAGTGCTTGGGACAGCGGGGGGCACACTGAAGCTTTCTTT. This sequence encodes CSAWDSGGHTEAFF.

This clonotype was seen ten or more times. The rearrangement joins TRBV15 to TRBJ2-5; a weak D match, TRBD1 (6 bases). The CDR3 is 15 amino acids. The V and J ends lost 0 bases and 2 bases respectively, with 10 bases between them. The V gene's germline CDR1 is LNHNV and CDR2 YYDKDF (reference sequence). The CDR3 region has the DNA TGTGCCACCAGCAGAGATGCCGGACAGCAAGAGACCCAGTACTTC. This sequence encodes CATSRDAGQQETQYF.

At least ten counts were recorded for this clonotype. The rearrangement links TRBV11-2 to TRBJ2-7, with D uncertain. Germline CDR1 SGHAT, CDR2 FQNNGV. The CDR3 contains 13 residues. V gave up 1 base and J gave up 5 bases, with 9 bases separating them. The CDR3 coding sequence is TGTGCCAGCAGCTTAGTTTGGGTGCACGAGCAGTACTTC. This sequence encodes CASSLVWVHEQYF.

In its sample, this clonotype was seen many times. CDR3 in amino acids: CASSQGDSEAFF. As DNA, the CDR3 is TGTGCCAGCAGCCAAGGCGATTCTGAAGCTTTCTTT. The chain employs TRBV3-1 and TRBJ1-1; D gene uncertain. CDR1 is LGHDT and CDR2 is YNNKEL in the germline V gene (reference sequence). This CDR3 contains 12 residues. V lost 1 base and J 6 bases, leaving 6 bases between the germline ends.

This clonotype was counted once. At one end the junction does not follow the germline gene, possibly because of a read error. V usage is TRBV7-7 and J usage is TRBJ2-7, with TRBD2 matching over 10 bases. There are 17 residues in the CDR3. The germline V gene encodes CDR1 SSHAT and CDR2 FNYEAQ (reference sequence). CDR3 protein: CASSDRVGGLATYEQYF. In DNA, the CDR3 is TGTGCTAGCAGCGACAGGGTTGGGGGACTAGCGACCTACGAGCAGTACTTC.

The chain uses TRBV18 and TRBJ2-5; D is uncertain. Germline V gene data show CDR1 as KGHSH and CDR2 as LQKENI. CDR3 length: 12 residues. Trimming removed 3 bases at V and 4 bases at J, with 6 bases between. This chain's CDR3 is CASSPLSETQYF. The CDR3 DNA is TGTGCCAGCTCACCCCTATCAGAGACCCAGTACTTC.

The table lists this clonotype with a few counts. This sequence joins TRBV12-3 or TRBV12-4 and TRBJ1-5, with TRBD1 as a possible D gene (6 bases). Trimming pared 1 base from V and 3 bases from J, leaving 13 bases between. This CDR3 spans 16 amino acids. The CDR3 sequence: CASSLVTGALNQPQHF. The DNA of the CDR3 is TGTGCCAGCAGTTTAGTTACGGGGGCCCTCAATCAGCCCCAGCATTTT.

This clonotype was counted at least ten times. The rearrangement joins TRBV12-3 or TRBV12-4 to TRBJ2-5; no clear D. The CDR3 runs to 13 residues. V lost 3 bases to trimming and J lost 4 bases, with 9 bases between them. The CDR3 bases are TGTGCCAGCAGTTTTTCCTCTCGAGAGACCCAGTACTTC. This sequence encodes CASSFSSRETQYF.

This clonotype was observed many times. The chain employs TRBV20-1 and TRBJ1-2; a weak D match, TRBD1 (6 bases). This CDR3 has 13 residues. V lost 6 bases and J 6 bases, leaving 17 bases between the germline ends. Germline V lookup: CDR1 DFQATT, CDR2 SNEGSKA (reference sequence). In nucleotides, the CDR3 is TGCAGTGCCCTAGGGGGGGGGGCCGATGGCTACACCTTC. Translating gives CSALGGGADGYTF.

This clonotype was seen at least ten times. The CDR3 nucleotides are TGTGCCAGCAGTGAACTAGCGGGAGGGCCAGATACGCAGTATTTT. Residues: CASSELAGGPDTQYF. V and J are TRBV6-1 and TRBJ2-3; TRBD2 matches at 12 bases. The CDR3 runs to 15 residues. Losses at the gene ends were 2 bases for V and 4 bases for J; bases not matched to a gene: 1. Germline V CDR1 and CDR2: MNHNS, SASEGT.

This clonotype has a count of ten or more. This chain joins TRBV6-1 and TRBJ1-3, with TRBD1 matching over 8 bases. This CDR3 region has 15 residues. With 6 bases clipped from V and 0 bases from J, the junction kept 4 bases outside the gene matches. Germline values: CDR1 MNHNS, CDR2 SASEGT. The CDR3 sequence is CASSPGGLSGNTIYF. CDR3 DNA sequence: TGTGCCAGCAGCCCAGGGGGCCTCTCTGGAAACACCATATATTTT.

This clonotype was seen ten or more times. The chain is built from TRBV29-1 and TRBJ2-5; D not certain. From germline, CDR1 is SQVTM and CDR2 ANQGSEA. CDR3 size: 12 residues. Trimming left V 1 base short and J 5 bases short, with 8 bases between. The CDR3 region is CSVEARTETQYF. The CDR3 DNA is TGCAGCGTTGAAGCTCGAACTGAGACCCAGTACTTC.

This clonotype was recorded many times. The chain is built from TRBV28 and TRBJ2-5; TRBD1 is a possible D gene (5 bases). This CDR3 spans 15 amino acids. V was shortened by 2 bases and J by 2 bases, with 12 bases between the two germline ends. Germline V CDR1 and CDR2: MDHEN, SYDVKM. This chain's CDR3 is CASSLMGRVQETQYF. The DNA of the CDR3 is TGTGCCAGCAGTTTAATGGGGCGTGTTCAAGAGACCCAGTACTTC. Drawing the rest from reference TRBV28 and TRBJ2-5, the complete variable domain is DVKVTQSSRYLVKRTGEKVFLECVQDMDHENMFWYRQDPGLGLRLIYFSYDVKMKEKGDIPEGYSVSREKKERFSLILESASTNQTSMYLCASSLMGRVQETQYFGPGTRLLVL.

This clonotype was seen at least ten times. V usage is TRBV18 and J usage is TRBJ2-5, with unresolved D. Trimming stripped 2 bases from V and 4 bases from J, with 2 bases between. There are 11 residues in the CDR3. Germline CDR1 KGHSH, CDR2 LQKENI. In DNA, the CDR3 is TGTGCCAGCTCACCAGCAGAGACCCAGTACTTC. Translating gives CASSPAETQYF.

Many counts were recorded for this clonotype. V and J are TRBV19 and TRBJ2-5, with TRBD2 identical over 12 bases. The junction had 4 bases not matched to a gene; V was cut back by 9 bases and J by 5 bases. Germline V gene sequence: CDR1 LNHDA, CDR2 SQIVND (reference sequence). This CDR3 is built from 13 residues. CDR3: CASRLAGVETQYF. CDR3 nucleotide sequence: TGTGCCAGCAGACTAGCGGGAGTTGAGACCCAGTACTTC.